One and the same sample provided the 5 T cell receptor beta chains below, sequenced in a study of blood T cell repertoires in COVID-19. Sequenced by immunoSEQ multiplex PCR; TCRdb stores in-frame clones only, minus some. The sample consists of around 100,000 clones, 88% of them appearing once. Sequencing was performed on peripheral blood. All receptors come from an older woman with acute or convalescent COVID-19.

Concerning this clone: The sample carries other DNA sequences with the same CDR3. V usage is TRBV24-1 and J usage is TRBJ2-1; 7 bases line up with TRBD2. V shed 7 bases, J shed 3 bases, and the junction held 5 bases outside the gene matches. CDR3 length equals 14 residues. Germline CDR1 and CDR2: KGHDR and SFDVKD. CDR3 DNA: TGTGCCACCAGCGGAGCGGGACTCTACAATGAGCAGTTCTTC. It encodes CATSGAGLYNEQFF.

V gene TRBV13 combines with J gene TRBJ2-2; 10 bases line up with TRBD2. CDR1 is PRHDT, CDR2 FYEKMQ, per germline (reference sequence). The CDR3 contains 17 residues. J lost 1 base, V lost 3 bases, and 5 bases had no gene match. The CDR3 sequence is CASSFISGGLNTGELFF. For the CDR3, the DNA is TGTGCCAGCAGCTTTATTAGCGGGGGGTTGAACACCGGGGAGCTGTTTTTT.

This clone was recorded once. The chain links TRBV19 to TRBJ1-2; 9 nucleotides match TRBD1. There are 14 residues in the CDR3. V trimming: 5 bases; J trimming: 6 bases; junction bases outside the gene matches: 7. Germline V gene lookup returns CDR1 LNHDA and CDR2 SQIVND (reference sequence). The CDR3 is CASSFNRDRDGYTF. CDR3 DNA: TGTGCCAGTAGTTTCAACCGGGACAGGGATGGCTACACCTTC.

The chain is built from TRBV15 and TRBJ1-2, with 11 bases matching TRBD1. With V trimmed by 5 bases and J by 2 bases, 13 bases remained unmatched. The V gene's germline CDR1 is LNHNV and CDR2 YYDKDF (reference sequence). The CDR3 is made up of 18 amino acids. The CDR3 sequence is CATSSQQPDRGPNYGYTF. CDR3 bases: TGTGCCACCAGCTCTCAGCAACCGGACAGGGGGCCAAACTATGGCTACACCTTC.

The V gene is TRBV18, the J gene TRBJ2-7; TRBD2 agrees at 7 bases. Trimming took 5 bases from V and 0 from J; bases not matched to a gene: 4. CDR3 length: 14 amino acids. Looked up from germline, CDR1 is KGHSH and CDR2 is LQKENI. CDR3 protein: CASSSSGSSYEQYF. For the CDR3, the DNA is TGTGCCAGCTCATCTAGCGGAAGCTCCTACGAGCAGTACTTC. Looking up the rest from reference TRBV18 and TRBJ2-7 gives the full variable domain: NAGVMQNPRHLVRRRGQEARLRCSPMKGHSHVYWYRQLPEEGLKFMVYLQKENIIDESGMPKERFSAEFPKEGPSILRIQQVVRGDSAAYFCASSSSGSSYEQYFGPGTRLTVT.